This T cell receptor (beta chain) was sequenced in a study of PD-1 blockade in classical Hodgkin lymphoma. General observations from the study: With respect to the repertoire differences, their causes, possibly disease activity or prior therapy, remain undefined. Complete responders matched newly diagnosed patients in baseline diversity. In CD4+ cells, TCR diversity went up significantly by C4D1, but in CD8+ cells it did not.

The V end lost 0 bases, the J end lost 4 bases, and 19 bases lay between the germline ends. The CDR3 contains 18 residues. The germline gives CDR1 LGHNT, CDR2 FRNRAP. Worth noting for this clone: The antigen is unknown.

TCRdb's table, derived via immunoSEQ multiplex PCR, lists solely in-frame clones and lacks some. The repertoire holds 96,000 or so clones, 93% seen once, with less than 2% in the top ten. Time point denoted: cycle 4 day 1 (C4D1), after five to seven weeks of nivolumab. With no exception, relapse followed autologous stem cell transplantation in all patients, and brentuximab vedotin exposure varied. The chain combines TRBV12-5 with TRBJ1-5; D is perhaps TRBD1 (5 bases). The sample consisted of peripheral blood mononuclear cells (PBMCs), taken before the fourth cycle of nivolumab. The receptor's source is a human donor with classical Hodgkin lymphoma. Here the CDR3 reads CASGLVPLGAGSNQPQHF. The CDR3 DNA reads as TGTGCTAGTGGTTTGGTACCTCTCGGGGCGGGGAGTAATCAGCCCCAGCATTTT.